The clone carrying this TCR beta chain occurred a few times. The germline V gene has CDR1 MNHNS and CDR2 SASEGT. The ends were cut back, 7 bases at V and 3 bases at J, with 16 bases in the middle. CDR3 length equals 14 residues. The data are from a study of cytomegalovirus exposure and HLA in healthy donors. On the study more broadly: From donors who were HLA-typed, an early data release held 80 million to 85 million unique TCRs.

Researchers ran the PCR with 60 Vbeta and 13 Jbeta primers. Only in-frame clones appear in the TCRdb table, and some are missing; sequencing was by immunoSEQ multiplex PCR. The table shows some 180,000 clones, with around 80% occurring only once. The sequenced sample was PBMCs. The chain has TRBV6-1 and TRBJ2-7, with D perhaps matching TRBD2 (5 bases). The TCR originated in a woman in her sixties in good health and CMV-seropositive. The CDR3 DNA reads TGTGCCAGCACCGCCGGAGGCACAGACTACGAGCAGTACTTC. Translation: CASTAGGTDYEQYF.